A selection of T cell receptor beta chains follows, all from one sample in a study of blood T cell repertoires in COVID-19. The data were produced by immunoSEQ multiplex PCR, yet TCRdb's version contains in-frame clones alone and is incomplete. Seen here are under 150,000 clones, about 85% observed once, and the top ten hold around 4.5%. Sequencing input: peripheral blood. Receptors originate from a human donor in a cohort sampled during active COVID-19. CDR3s include the opening cysteine and the closing phenylalanine or tryptophan. The D gene is left open where the match is weak. Clone size is not always given. Where it is, it says once, few, many or a class for expanded clones.

TRBJ1-2,-,-,TRBV7-7,CASSGVCYTF,TGTGCTAGCAGCGGAGTCTGCTACACCTTC
TRBJ1-1,-,TRBD1,TRBV24-1,CATSDTGVGAFF,TGTGCCACCAGTGACACAGGGGTTGGAGCTTTCTTT
TRBJ1-2,once,TRBD1,TRBV19,CASSTRQGARPARYGYTF,TGTGCCAGTAGTACCCGACAGGGGGCGCGGCCGGCCCGCTATGGCTACACCTTC
TRBJ1-5,once,TRBD1,TRBV5-1,CASSLAGTENQPQHF,TGCGCCAGCAGCTTGGCCGGGACAGAGAATCAGCCCCAGCATTTT
TRBJ1-2,-,-,TRBV25-1,CASSDARAYGYTF,TGTGCCAGCAGTGATGCCAGGGCCTATGGCTACACCTTC
TRBJ2-7,many,TRBD1,TRBV10-3,CAIGTGDEQYF,TGTGCCATCGGGACAGGGGACGAGCAGTACTTC
TRBJ2-5,-,-,TRBV7-6,CASSLSPQALETQYF,TGTGCCAGCAGCTTAAGCCCCCAGGCTTTGGAGACCCAGTACTTC
TRBJ1-2,-,TRBD1,TRBV5-6,CASSDLTGTGAYGYTF,TGTGCCAGCAGCGACCTAACCGGGACAGGGGCCTATGGCTACACCTTC
TRBJ1-5,-,-,TRBV5-6,CASSSRTRFSNQPQHF,TGTGCCAGCAGCTCGCGGACAAGATTCAGCAATCAGCCCCAGCATTTT
TRBJ2-3,-,-,TRBV7-2,CASSSRQATDTQYF,TGTGCCAGCAGCTCCAGACAGGCTACAGATACGCAGTATTTT
TRBJ1-2,-,TRBD1,TRBV19,CASSTEGQGYYGYTF,TGTGCCAGTAGTACCGAAGGACAGGGTTACTATGGCTACACCTTC
TRBJ2-2,-,-,TRBV9,CASSVVVNTGELFF,TGTGCCAGCAGCGTAGTCGTTAACACCGGGGAGCTGTTTTTT
TRBJ1-2,-,-,TRBV5-6,CASSLDRTGGYTF,TGTGCCAGCAGCTTGGACCGAACCGGGGGCTACACCTTC
TRBJ2-1,once,TRBD2,TRBV5-1,CASSFQSGRSDEQFF,TGCGCCAGCAGCTTTCAGAGCGGGAGAAGCGATGAGCAGTTCTTC
TRBJ2-2,-,TRBD2,TRBV19,CASSLLGGGINTGELFF,TGTGCCAGTAGTTTACTAGGCGGGGGGATTAACACCGGGGAGCTGTTTTTT
TRBJ2-3,-,TRBD2,TRBV5-1,CASSPGLASSTDTQYF,TGCGCCAGCAGTCCCGGACTAGCGAGTAGCACAGATACGCAGTATTTT
TRBJ2-2,-,-,TRBV29-1,CSVGWEERTGELFF,TGCAGCGTTGGGTGGGAGGAGCGCACCGGGGAGCTGTTTTTT
TRBJ1-1,-,TRBD1,TRBV13,CASSELAGTGEGSAFF,TGTGCCAGCAGCGAATTGGCCGGGACAGGGGAGGGGTCAGCTTTCTTT
TRBJ1-2,-,-,TRBV14,CASSQTGYGYTF,TGTGCCAGCAGCCAAACAGGGTACGGCTACACCTTC
TRBJ2-1,few,-,TRBV7-3,CASQVLGNEQFF,TGTGCCAGCCAAGTCCTCGGGAATGAGCAGTTCTTC
TRBJ2-2,-,-,TRBV18,CASSPRDSLYGELFF,TGTGCCAGCTCACCACGGGACTCCCTTTACGGGGAGCTGTTTTTT
TRBJ1-2,-,-,TRBV6-2/TRBV6-3,CASSYSRIYGYTF,TGTGCCAGCAGTTACTCGAGAATCTATGGCTACACCTTC
TRBJ2-1,-,-,TRBV12-3/TRBV12-4,CASSFTVMEQFF,TGTGCCAGCAGCTTTACAGTCATGGAGCAGTTCTTC
TRBJ2-6,-,-,TRBV7-9,CASSFGVRVSGANVLTF,TGTGCCAGCAGCTTTGGGGTCAGGGTGTCTGGGGCCAACGTCCTGACTTTC
TRBJ2-1,few,TRBD2,TRBV5-4,CASSPGGPFGNEQFF,TGTGCCAGCAGCCCGGGAGGGCCCTTTGGGAATGAGCAGTTCTTC
TRBJ1-2,-,-,TRBV5-4,CASSEGHYGYTF,TGTGCCAGCAGCGAGGGCCACTATGGCTACACCTTC
TRBJ2-1,-,TRBD2,TRBV15,CATSRDLAGAYNEQFF,TGTGCCACCAGCAGAGATCTTGCGGGGGCCTACAATGAGCAGTTCTTC
TRBJ1-2,-,-,TRBV18,CASSPPSHGYTF,TGTGCCAGCTCACCACCGAGTCATGGCTACACCTTC
TRBJ2-1,-,TRBD2,TRBV2,CASRERLKGLAGGGEQFF,TGTGCCAGCAGGGAAAGACTGAAGGGACTAGCGGGAGGAGGTGAGCAGTTCTTC
TRBJ2-5,once,-,TRBV5-1,CASSFQAANQETQYF,TGCGCCAGCAGCTTTCAGGCAGCCAACCAAGAGACCCAGTACTTC
TRBJ1-1,-,-,TRBV5-6,CASSWRQGMKTEAFF,TGTGCCAGCAGCTGGAGGCAGGGGATGAAAACTGAAGCTTTCTTT
TRBJ1-2,-,-,TRBV7-2,CASSSSLGAAADGYTF,TGTGCCAGCAGCTCTTCTCTTGGGGCAGCCGCGGATGGCTACACCTTC
TRBJ2-7,-,-,TRBV20-1,CSAETGYEQYF,TGCAGTGCGGAGACTGGCTACGAGCAGTACTTC
TRBJ2-5,-,-,TRBV30,CAWEARETQYF,TGTGCCTGGGAGGCTAGGGAGACCCAGTACTTC
TRBJ2-1,-,TRBD2,TRBV6-5,CASSPGLAGGYEQFF,TGTGCCAGCAGTCCCGGACTAGCGGGAGGTTATGAGCAGTTCTTC
TRBJ1-1,-,-,TRBV6-2/TRBV6-3,CASSYPHQGSNTEAFF,TGTGCCAGCAGTTACCCTCACCAGGGGTCGAACACTGAAGCTTTCTTT
TRBJ1-2,-,-,TRBV5-1,CASTRQVRGYTF,TGCGCCAGCACTCGGCAGGTAAGAGGCTACACCTTC
TRBJ1-3,-,TRBD1,TRBV7-6,CASSLEAPGGRNTIYF,TGTGCCAGCAGCTTAGAAGCCCCAGGGGGACGAAACACCATATATTTT
TRBJ2-1,-,TRBD2,TRBV15,CATRTQTGLAEINEQFF,TGTGCCACCCGTACCCAGACGGGACTAGCGGAGATCAATGAGCAGTTCTTC
TRBJ2-7,-,TRBD1,TRBV7-8,CASSQPQGLREQYF,TGTGCCAGCAGCCAGCCACAGGGGTTGAGAGAGCAGTACTTC
TRBJ2-2,-,-,TRBV28,CASRVSTGELFF,TGTGCCAGTCGGGTGAGCACCGGGGAGCTGTTTTTT
TRBJ2-5,-,TRBD1,TRBV6-5,CASSLTGGGETQYF,TGTGCCAGCAGTTTGACAGGGGGCGGAGAGACCCAGTACTTC
TRBJ2-5,-,TRBD1,TRBV9,CASSPPQGTVGETQYF,TGTGCCAGCAGCCCTCCACAGGGGACGGTCGGGGAGACCCAGTACTTC
TRBJ2-7,few,-,TRBV27,CASSVRASGEQYF,TGTGCCAGCAGTGTGAGGGCCTCTGGGGAGCAGTACTTC
TRBJ1-1,-,-,TRBV29-1,CTGFLGGKVFF,TGCACCGGATTCCTCGGGGGAAAGGTGTTCTTT
TRBJ2-3,-,-,TRBV5-4,CASSAPLRGGTDTQYF,TGTGCCAGCAGCGCGCCCTTGCGAGGCGGAACAGATACGCAGTATTTT
TRBJ1-3,-,-,TRBV25-1,CASRFSGNTIYF,TGTGCCAGCCGTTTTTCCGGAAACACCATATATTTT
TRBJ2-3,-,-,TRBV12-3/TRBV12-4,CASSFRVAQYF,TGTGCCAGCAGTTTCAGGGTGGCGCAGTATTTT
TRBJ2-1,-,-,TRBV28,CASIIPGSKYNEQFF,TGTGCCAGCATCATACCCGGGAGCAAATACAATGAGCAGTTCTTC
TRBJ2-3,-,-,TRBV7-2,CASSLDSRNTDTQYF,TGTGCCAGCAGCTTAGACAGTCGAAACACAGATACGCAGTATTTT
TRBJ1-6,-,-,TRBV5-1,CASSYNRAGNSPLHF,TGCGCCAGCAGCTATAACCGGGCGGGGAACTCACCCCTCCACTTT